Listed here are 31 T cell receptor beta chains from one sample, sequenced in a study of vaccination effects on CD4 cells after COVID-19. Investigators separated out CD4+ T cells once around 10 days of culture had passed. TCRdb's table, derived via immunoSEQ multiplex PCR, lists solely in-frame clones and lacks some. Among 70,000 to 85,000 clones listed, roughly three quarters were seen once. Their specific antigens are unknown. The sample in question was CD4+ T cells from PBMCs cultured without peptide, obtained before COVID-19 vaccination. Receptors were obtained from a human donor who received a COVID-19 vaccine.

The J gene is TRBJ1-2, the V gene TRBV29-1; possibly TRBD1 for D (5 bases). This CDR3 contains 10 residues. Trimming took off 5 bases at V and 5 bases at J, with 6 bases between the two ends. CDR1 and CDR2 from the germline V gene are SQVTM and ANQGSEA. The CDR3 spells CSVRQYGYTF. For the CDR3, the DNA is TGCAGCGTTCGACAGTATGGCTACACCTTC.

V and J are TRBV7-2 and TRBJ1-1; D is ambiguous. The CDR3 is made up of 12 amino acids. Trimming pared 3 bases from V and 5 bases from J, leaving 7 bases between. Germline V gives CDR1 SGHTA, CDR2 FQGNSA. The chain's CDR3 is CASSFGRTEAFF. The CDR3 DNA follows: TGTGCCAGCAGCTTCGGCCGGACTGAAGCTTTCTTT.

The V and J genes are TRBV7-3 and TRBJ2-5, with D hard to call. Germline V gene data show CDR1 as SGHTA and CDR2 as FQGTGA. The CDR3 runs 16 residues. V was cut by 2 bases and J by 4 bases, with 17 bases left in between. The CDR3 sequence is CASSLSSIGPRETQYF. The CDR3 nucleotides are TGTGCCAGCAGCTTATCCTCCATCGGCCCCCGAGAGACCCAGTACTTC.

V gene TRBV5-1 combines with J gene TRBJ1-5; D gene unclear. The germline V and J ends were trimmed by 1 base and 0 bases, with 14 bases remaining between them. This CDR3 spans 17 amino acids. CDR1 and CDR2 from the germline V gene are SGHRS and YFSETQ. DNA for the CDR3: TGCGCCAGCAGCTTGTTACCGACGATTGATAGCAATCAGCCCCAGCATTTT. Translation: CASSLLPTIDSNQPQHF.

The J gene is TRBJ2-2, the V gene TRBV9; no reliable D call. The CDR3 loop spans 16 amino acids. V shed 0 bases and J shed 4 bases, with 13 bases lying between them. The germline CDR1 and CDR2 sequences are SGDLS and YYNGEE. The chain's CDR3 is CASSVGSQFATGELFF. In DNA, the CDR3 is TGTGCCAGCAGCGTAGGGAGTCAGTTCGCCACCGGGGAGCTGTTTTTT.

Only one count was recorded for this clone. The rearrangement links TRBV2 to TRBJ2-2; D remains ambiguous. Germline loops: CDR1 SNHLY, CDR2 FYNNEI. This CDR3 is 16 amino acids long. V was shortened by 7 bases and J by 2 bases, with 17 bases between the two germline ends. The chain's CDR3 is CASTGWYITNTGELFF. The DNA of the CDR3 is TGTGCCAGCACCGGTTGGTACATAACAAACACCGGGGAGCTGTTTTTT.

The chain carries TRBV2 and TRBJ2-7; 7 bases align to TRBD1. In germline, CDR1 is SNHLY, CDR2 FYNNEI. This CDR3 is built from 14 residues. V was pared by 4 bases and J by 1 base, with 4 bases of the junction left unmatched. CDR3 in DNA: TGTGCCAGCAGTGGGGGACAGTATTCCTACGAGCAGTACGTC. This sequence encodes CASSGGQYSYEQYV.

The chain recombines TRBV2 with TRBJ2-1; 10 bases are shared with TRBD1. Germline V CDR1 and CDR2: SNHLY, FYNNEI. Germline trimming cut 3 bases from V and 4 bases from J; bases unmatched to any gene: 3. The CDR3 totals 15 residues. CDR3 amino acids: CASSDRTGGYNEQFF. The CDR3 DNA reads TGTGCCAGCAGTGACAGGACAGGGGGTTACAATGAGCAGTTCTTC.

This chain links TRBV18 with TRBJ2-7, with 8 positions matching TRBD1. Germline CDR1 reads KGHSH; CDR2 reads LQKENI. Trimming cost V 2 bases and J 5 bases; bases outside gene matches: 11. This CDR3 region has 16 residues. This CDR3 reads CASSPSLGTGLNEQYV. In DNA, the CDR3 is TGTGCCAGCTCACCATCGCTGGGGACAGGCCTGAACGAGCAGTACGTC.

The chain recombines TRBV24-1 with TRBJ2-2, with TRBD2 matching over 10 bases. The CDR3 is 20 amino acids. V shed 2 bases and J 1 base; nucleotides not matched to a gene: 12. CDR1 is KGHDR, CDR2 SFDVKD, per germline. CDR3 amino acids: CATSDSRINLAGENTGELFF. The CDR3 DNA is TGTGCCACCAGTGATTCCCGAATAAATCTAGCGGGGGAGAACACCGGGGAGCTGTTTTTT.

The chain has TRBV2 and TRBJ1-3; 7 nucleotides match TRBD1. V lost 5 bases, J lost 1 base, and 8 bases stayed unmatched. Germline loops: CDR1 SNHLY, CDR2 FYNNEI. The CDR3 loop spans 16 amino acids. The CDR3 nucleotides are TGTGCCAGCAGTCGCGCCCGGGACAGATCTGGAAACACCATATATTTT. Translated, it gives CASSRARDRSGNTIYF. Based on the CDR3 plus reference TRBV2 and TRBJ1-3, the full variable domain is EPEVTQTPSHQVTQMGQEVILRCVPISNHLYFYWYRQILGQKVEFLVSFYNNEISEKSEIFDDQFSVERPDGSNFTLKIRSTKLEDSAMYFCASSRARDRSGNTIYFGEGSWLTVV.

The V gene is TRBV12-3 or TRBV12-4, the J gene TRBJ1-5; D gene unclear. The CDR3 covers 11 residues. V was shortened by 6 bases and J by 9 bases, with 9 bases between the two germline ends. This chain's CDR3 is CASRGTGPQHF. In DNA form, the CDR3 reads TGTGCCAGCAGGGGAACGGGGCCCCAGCATTTT.

There are a few counts of this clone. The CDR3 protein is CSASGAGFEQFF. Here the CDR3 DNA reads TGCAGTGCTAGTGGCGCGGGTTTTGAGCAGTTCTTC. This chain uses TRBV20-1 with TRBJ2-1; the D gene is possibly TRBD2 (5 bases). With 3 bases removed from V and 9 bases from J, the gap between germline ends came to 12 bases. From germline, CDR1 is DFQATT and CDR2 SNEGSKA (reference sequence). This CDR3 is 12 amino acids long.

The genes are TRBV29-1 and TRBJ1-4; a weak D match, TRBD1 (5 bases). Per the germline V gene, CDR1 is SQVTM and CDR2 is ANQGSEA. V was cut by 7 bases and J by 8 bases, with 14 bases left in between. The CDR3 consists of 12 residues. The CDR3 protein is CSGGGSGEKLFF. The CDR3 coding sequence is TGCAGCGGTGGGGGTTCGGGCGAAAAACTGTTTTTT. Full variable domain (rest looked up from reference TRBV29-1 and TRBJ1-4): SAVISQKPSRDICQRGTSLTIQCQVDSQVTMMFWYRQQPGQSLTLIATANQGSEATYESGFVIDKFPISRPNLTFSTLTVSNMSPEDSSIYLCSGGGSGEKLFFGSGTQLSVL.

The V and J genes are TRBV9 and TRBJ2-3; 7 bases are a match to TRBD1. V lost 6 bases to trimming and J lost 2 bases; unmatched junction nucleotides: 6. CDR1 SGDLS and CDR2 YYNGEE come from the germline V gene. The CDR3 totals 14 residues. CDR3 amino acids: CASTPRGNTDTQYF. CDR3 in DNA: TGTGCCAGCACCCCCAGGGGGAACACAGATACGCAGTATTTT.

The chain is built from TRBV24-1 and TRBJ2-1; 8 bases fit TRBD2. The germline V gene has CDR1 KGHDR and CDR2 SFDVKD. Trimming at V came to 3 bases and at J to 7 bases, leaving 10 bases not matched to a gene. The CDR3 runs to 16 residues. For the CDR3, the DNA is TGTGCCACCAGTGATACGAGCGGGGGCGCGTGGAATGAGCAGTTCTTC. Protein: CATSDTSGGAWNEQFF.

The rearrangement uses TRBV7-9 and TRBJ1-5, with unresolved D. Trimming removed 3 bases from V and 1 base from J, with 4 bases in between. CDR3 length: 13 residues. Germline CDR1 and CDR2: SEHNR and FQNEAQ (reference sequence). For the CDR3, the DNA is TGTGCCAGCAGCTTTGGAAGCAATCAGCCCCAGCATTTT. This gives the protein CASSFGSNQPQHF.

The chain combines TRBV20-1 with TRBJ2-4; the match to TRBD1 covers 7 bases. After removal of 3 bases from V and 4 bases from J, the junction contained 3 bases not matched to a gene. The CDR3 length is 13 residues. Germline V CDR1 and CDR2: DFQATT, SNEGSKA (reference sequence). The CDR3 DNA follows: TGCAGTGCTAGTGACAGGGCGAAAAACATTCAGTACTTC. This gives the protein CSASDRAKNIQYF.

This clone was seen a few times. The rearrangement joins TRBV6-5 to TRBJ1-6; the D is unclear. V was shortened by 6 bases and J by 7 bases, with 16 bases between the two germline ends. This CDR3 comprises 15 residues. CDR1 MNHEY and CDR2 SVGAGI come from the germline V gene. CDR3: CASSSSWTVNSPLHF. CDR3 nucleotide sequence: TGTGCCAGCAGCTCCAGTTGGACCGTCAATTCACCCCTCCACTTT.

The chain links TRBV10-3 to TRBJ1-2; possibly TRBD1 for D (5 bases). The CDR3 spans 14 residues. Trimming left V 9 bases short and J 4 bases short, with 18 bases between. Germline CDR1 and CDR2: ENHRY and SYGVKD. CDR3 DNA sequence: TGTGCCATAGAGGCTTCGGACGGGACCTATGGCTACACCTTC. Translating gives CAIEASDGTYGYTF.

The sample holds one count of this clone. The chain has TRBV11-2 and TRBJ1-4, with a possible D match to TRBD1 (5 bases). CDR3 length equals 15 residues. Between the trimmed V and J ends, which lost 1 base and 3 bases, there was a span of 9 bases. The V gene's germline CDR1 is SGHAT and CDR2 FQNNGV. CDR3 amino acids: CASSLVRGANEKLFF. CDR3 coding DNA: TGTGCCAGCAGCTTAGTTAGGGGAGCTAATGAAAAACTGTTTTTT.

The chain carries TRBV6-5 and TRBJ2-2; 9 bases are a match to TRBD1. The CDR3 extends over 15 amino acids. V was clipped by 7 bases and J by 1 base; unmatched bases: 4. The germline V gene encodes CDR1 MNHEY and CDR2 SVGAGI. The CDR3 DNA sequence: TGTGCCAGCACCGGGACAGGGAGGAACACCGGGGAGCTGTTTTTT. It is translated as CASTGTGRNTGELFF.

The V call is TRBV5-1, the J call TRBJ2-3; D is ambiguous. The CDR3 runs to 14 residues. The ends were cut back, 0 bases at V and 2 bases at J, with 7 bases in the middle. The V gene's germline CDR1 is SGHRS and CDR2 YFSETQ. The CDR3 reads CASSLASDTDTQYF. In DNA form, the CDR3 reads TGCGCCAGCAGCTTGGCTTCAGACACAGATACGCAGTATTTT.

The rearrangement links TRBV15 to TRBJ1-5; tentatively, D is TRBD1 (6 bases). Trimming shortened V by 1 base and J by 11 bases, and 15 bases separated the two germline ends. This CDR3 spans 14 amino acids. Per germline, CDR1 LNHNV and CDR2 YYDKDF (reference sequence). The DNA for the CDR3 is TGTGCCACCAGCAGAGCTACAGGGTCATCGGCCCAGCATTTT. It yields the protein CATSRATGSSAQHF.

In this sample, this clone turned up a few times. The V and J genes are TRBV6-5 and TRBJ1-6, with D uncertain. V was pared by 6 bases and J by 4 bases, with 13 bases between. This CDR3 contains 15 residues. Germline values: CDR1 MNHEY, CDR2 SVGAGI. Here the CDR3 DNA reads TGTGCCAGCAGAGACCGGGCCTCATATAATTCACCCCTCCACTTT. It translates to CASRDRASYNSPLHF.

This sequence joins TRBV9 and TRBJ1-1, with 7 positions matching TRBD1. CDR1 SGDLS and CDR2 YYNGEE come from the germline V gene. V lost 4 bases and J lost 10; bases outside the gene matches: 13. This CDR3 has 14 residues. As DNA, the CDR3 is TGTGCCAGCAGCCCCAGACAGGGCCCTGCGGCAGCTTTCTTT. It is translated as CASSPRQGPAAAFF.

CDR3 loop: CASSESGGRSNQPQHF. In DNA, the CDR3 is TGTGCCAGCAGTGAATCGGGGGGACGGAGCAATCAGCCCCAGCATTTT. This chain connects TRBV6-1 to TRBJ1-5; D may be TRBD1 (5 bases). CDR3 length: 16 amino acids. Germline CDR1 MNHNS, CDR2 SASEGT. V lost 2 bases, J lost 1 base, and 12 bases lay in between.

The chain is built from TRBV20-1 and TRBJ2-3, with D possibly TRBD1 on 6 matching bases. The CDR3 extends over 14 amino acids. Germline-derived CDR1 and CDR2 are DFQATT and SNEGSKA (reference sequence). Between the trimmed V and J ends, which lost 3 bases and 0 bases, there was a span of 10 bases. CDR3 residues: CSASRGRSTDTQYF. CDR3 coding DNA: TGCAGTGCTAGTAGGGGGAGAAGCACAGATACGCAGTATTTT.

This clone appeared a single time. The V call is TRBV24-1, the J call TRBJ2-2, with TRBD1 identical over 7 bases. Losses at the gene ends were 9 bases for V and 0 bases for J; bases not matched to a gene: 3. This CDR3 comprises 14 residues. Germline V lookup: CDR1 KGHDR, CDR2 SFDVKD. The CDR3 nucleotides read TGTGCCACCGGGGGACAGACGAACACCGGGGAGCTGTTTTTT. It codes for CATGGQTNTGELFF.

The chain uses TRBV5-6 and TRBJ1-5; D may be TRBD1 (5 bases). CDR3 length: 15 residues. With 4 bases removed from V and 3 bases from J, the gap between germline ends came to 14 bases. CDR1 is SGHDT, CDR2 YYEEEE, per germline. DNA of the CDR3: TGTGCCAGCAGCCCCGGGGGACGGGACAATCAGCCCCAGCATTTT. Protein sequence: CASSPGGRDNQPQHF.

V gene TRBV19 combines with J gene TRBJ1-1, with unresolved D. The V end was cut by 6 bases, the J end by 0 bases, with 11 bases between. The CDR3 is 14 amino acids. Germline V CDR1 and CDR2: LNHDA, SQIVND (reference sequence). The CDR3 is CASRDSRLNTEAFF. CDR3 DNA: TGTGCCAGTAGAGACTCCCGCCTGAACACTGAAGCTTTCTTT.